Listed below are T cell receptor beta chains from one sample, sequenced in a study of blood T cell repertoires in COVID-19. Data came from immunoSEQ multiplex PCR; TCRdb stores just in-frame clones and leaves some out. The data hold about 180,000 clones, with less than 85% observed a single time. Specimen: peripheral blood. Receptor source: a human donor in a cohort sampled during active COVID-19. CDR3s include the opening cysteine and the closing phenylalanine or tryptophan. D genes are given only for firm matches. Only part of the rows carry a size: once, few, many, or a class if the clone is expanded.

D gene	J gene	V gene	clone size	CDR3 protein	CDR3 DNA
TRBD1	TRBJ2-5	TRBV15	.	CATSSPTGGMGETQYF	TGTGCCACCAGCAGTCCGACAGGGGGCATGGGGGAGACCCAGTACTTC
.	TRBJ1-1	TRBV27	.	CASSFKQRNTEAFF	TGTGCCAGCAGTTTTAAACAGAGGAACACTGAAGCTTTCTTT
TRBD1	TRBJ1-2	TRBV19	.	CASSISTGAPLGYTF	TGTGCCAGTAGTATATCAACAGGGGCCCCTTTGGGCTACACCTTC
TRBD1	TRBJ2-2	TRBV7-9	.	CASSPGTGGPFGELFF	TGTGCCAGCAGCCCCGGGACAGGGGGTCCCTTTGGGGAGCTGTTTTTT
TRBD2	TRBJ2-7	TRBV4-1	.	CASSQLAGPTYEQYF	TGCGCCAGCAGCCAATTAGCGGGGCCAACCTACGAGCAGTACTTC
.	TRBJ1-2	TRBV5-1	few	CASSLAQKGDYGYTF	TGCGCCAGCAGCTTGGCCCAAAAAGGGGACTATGGCTACACCTTC
TRBD1	TRBJ1-2	TRBV5-8	.	CASSLRQGASRPNYGYTF	TGTGCCAGCAGCCTAAGACAGGGGGCGTCAAGACCTAACTATGGCTACACCTTC
.	TRBJ2-7	TRBV29-1	.	CSVEGTAYEQYF	TGCAGCGTTGAAGGCACAGCCTACGAGCAGTACTTC
.	TRBJ1-5	TRBV16	.	CASSQSRGPANQPQHF	TGTGCCAGCAGCCAATCGCGGGGGCCAGCTAATCAGCCCCAGCATTTT
TRBD1	TRBJ2-3	TRBV29-1	.	CSVVAGGMNTDTQYF	TGCAGCGTTGTTGCAGGGGGCATGAACACAGATACGCAGTATTTT
TRBD1	TRBJ2-6	TRBV7-9	.	CASSWATGFGVLTF	TGTGCCAGCAGCTGGGCGACAGGGTTCGGCGTCCTGACTTTC
TRBD1	TRBJ1-3	TRBV4-1	.	CASSQALGQDSGNTIYF	TGCGCCAGCAGCCAAGCCCTCGGACAGGACTCTGGAAACACCATATATTTT
.	TRBJ1-3	TRBV7-2	.	CASSLAAVSSGNTIYF	TGTGCCAGCAGCTTAGCAGCGGTTAGCTCTGGAAACACCATATATTTT
.	TRBJ2-7	TRBV19	few	CASSAGRSYEQYF	TGTGCCAGTAGTGCGGGGCGCTCCTACGAGCAGTACTTC
.	TRBJ2-1	TRBV27	.	CASSFARAHEQFF	TGTGCCAGCAGTTTTGCCAGGGCCCATGAGCAGTTCTTC
.	TRBJ1-3	TRBV7-6	.	CASSTFGGIGNTIYF	TGTGCCAGCAGCACTTTTGGGGGCATTGGAAACACCATATATTTT
.	TRBJ2-1	TRBV12-3/TRBV12-4	.	CASSLGGNEQFF	TGTGCCAGCAGTTTAGGAGGGAATGAGCAGTTCTTC
TRBD2	TRBJ2-5	TRBV4-1	few	CASSPSSGGETQYF	TGCGCCAGCAGCCCCAGTAGCGGGGGAGAGACCCAGTACTTC
TRBD1	TRBJ2-7	TRBV2	.	CASSLQGDYEQYF	TGTGCCAGCAGTTTACAGGGGGACTACGAGCAGTACTTC
TRBD2	TRBJ2-2	TRBV3-1/TRBV3-2	.	CASSPLAGGTGELFF	TGTGCCAGCAGCCCGCTAGCGGGGGGGACCGGGGAGCTGTTTTTT
TRBD2	TRBJ2-2	TRBV19	.	CASQGSGGAGGELFF	TGTGCCAGCCAGGGATCGGGGGGGGCAGGCGGGGAGCTGTTTTTT
.	TRBJ1-5	TRBV21-1	.	CASSKCGRGDRDEGNQPQHF	TGTGCCAGCAGCAAATGCGGGCGGGGTGACAGGGATGAAGGCAATCAGCCCCAGCATTTT
.	TRBJ1-1	TRBV4-1	few	CASSQDAQLRTEAFF	TGCGCCAGCAGCCAAGATGCACAGCTTCGTACTGAAGCTTTCTTT
.	TRBJ1-1	TRBV5-1	once	CASSLGQGWNTEAFF	TGCGCCAGCAGCTTGGGGCAGGGGTGGAACACTGAAGCTTTCTTT
TRBD2	TRBJ2-5	TRBV11-3	.	CASSLRTSGGQETQYF	TGTGCCAGCAGCCTACGGACTAGCGGGGGACAAGAGACCCAGTACTTC
.	TRBJ1-1	TRBV6-5	.	CASKRGGNTEAFF	TGTGCCAGCAAACGGGGGGGGAACACTGAAGCTTTCTTT
TRBD1	TRBJ2-7	TRBV7-3	.	CASSSDRGHEQYF	TGTGCCAGCAGCTCGGACAGGGGTCACGAGCAGTACTTC
TRBD2	TRBJ2-1	TRBV29-1	.	CSVAITSGGPRDNEQFF	TGCAGCGTCGCCATCACTAGCGGGGGGCCTAGGGACAATGAGCAGTTCTTC
TRBD2	TRBJ2-1	TRBV18	.	CASSPDRLAGSYNEQFF	TGTGCCAGCTCACCCGACCGACTAGCGGGGAGTTACAATGAGCAGTTCTTC
.	TRBJ2-1	TRBV6-5	.	CASSSRLVAGNEQFF	TGTGCCAGCAGTTCCCGACTAGTAGCCGGCAATGAGCAGTTCTTC
TRBD1	TRBJ1-2	TRBV5-5	.	CASSLETGAASGNGYTF	TGTGCCAGCAGCCTCGAGACAGGGGCCGCCTCAGGGAATGGCTACACCTTC
TRBD1	TRBJ1-2	TRBV7-8	.	CASSRSGQRYGYTF	TGTGCCAGCAGCCGGTCGGGACAGCGCTATGGCTACACCTTC
TRBD1	TRBJ2-7	TRBV5-1	.	CASSSKPGQGAEQYF	TGCGCCAGCAGCTCAAAGCCGGGACAGGGGGCGGAACAGTACTTC
TRBD2	TRBJ2-3	TRBV4-1	.	CASSHRTSGGPGDTQYF	TGCGCCAGCAGCCATAGGACTAGCGGGGGGCCGGGAGATACGCAGTATTTT
.	TRBJ1-1	TRBV19	.	CASSITRNTEAFF	TGTGCCAGTAGTATCACGAGGAACACTGAAGCTTTCTTT
TRBD1	TRBJ2-7	TRBV6-2/TRBV6-3	once	CASSWGQGVFEQYF	TGTGCCAGCAGTTGGGGACAGGGGGTCTTCGAGCAGTACTTC
.	TRBJ1-1	TRBV2	once	CASSESRASTEAFF	TGTGCCAGCAGTGAATCGAGGGCTAGCACTGAAGCTTTCTTT
.	TRBJ2-6	TRBV19	.	CASSKSGAGANVLTF	TGTGCCAGTAGTAAATCAGGGGCCGGGGCCAACGTCCTGACTTTC
.	TRBJ1-6	TRBV21-1	.	CASSRGRDTTVHF	TGTGCCAGCAGCAGAGGCCGGGACACCACCGTCCACTTT
.	TRBJ1-2	TRBV9	.	CASSSTGRGNYGYTF	TGTGCCAGCAGCTCCACCGGACGGGGAAACTATGGCTACACCTTC
TRBD1	TRBJ2-7	TRBV2	.	CASKRQGSIYEQYF	TGTGCCAGCAAAAGACAGGGCTCAATCTACGAGCAGTACTTC
TRBD1	TRBJ2-5	TRBV2	.	CASSADRVQETQYF	TGTGCCAGCAGTGCCGACAGGGTACAAGAGACCCAGTACTTC
.	TRBJ1-5	TRBV18	.	CASSPEGLMNQPQHF	TGTGCCAGCTCACCCGAGGGACTGATGAATCAGCCCCAGCATTTT
.	TRBJ1-6	TRBV4-1	.	CASSHSPPGESSYNSPLHF	TGCGCCAGCAGCCATTCTCCCCCGGGGGAGAGCTCCTATAATTCACCCCTCCACTTT
TRBD1	TRBJ1-2	TRBV6-6	.	CASSFGTGGYGYTF	TGTGCCAGCAGTTTTGGGACAGGGGGTTATGGCTACACCTTC
TRBD1	TRBJ2-3	TRBV9	.	CASSAKDREGDTQYF	TGTGCCAGCAGCGCCAAGGACAGGGAAGGAGATACGCAGTATTTT
.	TRBJ2-2	TRBV5-1	once	CASSLSVTGELFF	TGCGCCAGCAGCTTGTCTGTCACCGGGGAGCTGTTTTTT
TRBD2	TRBJ2-3	TRBV5-6	.	CASRPLFVTSGDRTDTQYF	TGTGCCAGCAGACCCCTGTTTGTGACTAGCGGGGATAGGACAGATACGCAGTATTTT
.	TRBJ2-1	TRBV25-1	.	CASSAPGREQFF	TGTGCCAGCAGCGCCCCCGGTCGGGAGCAGTTCTTC
.	TRBJ1-2	TRBV6-1	.	CASSEARGGDYGYTF	TGTGCCAGCAGTGAAGCGAGGGGGGGGGACTATGGCTACACCTTC